Following are 22 T cell receptor beta chains from one sample sequenced in a study of blood T cell repertoires in COVID-19. The protocol was immunoSEQ multiplex PCR, while the TCRdb copy is restricted to in-frame clones and leaves out a portion. This sample carries about 210,000 clones, roughly 80% of them seen once, and the ten largest clones take approximately 6.6%. The specimen sequenced was peripheral blood. The receptor source for this set is a woman aged 65 to 85 with acute or convalescent COVID-19.

The rearrangement joins TRBV5-5 to TRBJ1-2; D is unclear. This CDR3 region has 13 residues. Trimming shortened V by 0 bases and J by 8 bases, and 11 bases separated the two germline ends. Germline values: CDR1 SGHKS, CDR2 YYEKEE (reference sequence). The CDR3 DNA reads as TGTGCCAGCAGCTTGGAGGAGGCTCGAGGCTACACCTTC. Its translation is CASSLEEARGYTF.

The chain couples TRBV6-2 or TRBV6-3 to TRBJ2-2; no definite D call. The CDR3 contains 15 residues. Germline CDR1 MNHEY, CDR2 SVGEGT. Trimming pared 0 bases from V and 5 bases from J, leaving 10 bases between. The CDR3 protein is CASSYSSTWTGELFF. The CDR3 DNA reads TGTGCCAGCAGTTACTCGAGTACGTGGACCGGGGAGCTGTTTTTT.

The CDR3 bases are TGTGCCAGAGTGGACAGGGAACCATACGAGCAGTACGTC. It encodes CARVDREPYEQYV. The rearrangement links TRBV6-6 to TRBJ2-7, with 8 bases matching TRBD1. Germline values: CDR1 MNHNY, CDR2 SVGAGI (reference sequence). This CDR3 contains 13 residues. Trimming took 9 bases from V and 4 from J; bases not matched to a gene: 8.

The chain uses TRBV19 and TRBJ2-7; 9 bases align to TRBD1. V dropped 4 bases and J dropped 0; count of bases not matched to a gene: 4. The CDR3 consists of 15 residues. Germline-derived CDR1 and CDR2 are LNHDA and SQIVND (reference sequence). The CDR3 reads CASSTRQGGSYEQYF. The CDR3 bases are TGTGCCAGTAGTACACGACAGGGGGGCTCCTACGAGCAGTACTTC.

The sample holds one count of this clone. The chain is built from TRBV18 and TRBJ2-3, with TRBD1 as a possible D gene (6 bases). V gave up 5 bases and J gave up 5 bases, with 14 bases separating them. CDR1 and CDR2 (germline): KGHSH, LQKENI. The CDR3 has 14 amino acids. The DNA of the CDR3 is TGTGCCAGCTCATCCTCCATCAGGGGAGATACGCAGTATTTT. It codes for CASSSSIRGDTQYF.

The gene calls are TRBV30 and TRBJ1-3; D possibly corresponds to TRBD1 (5 bases). The germline CDR1 and CDR2 sequences are GTSNPN and SVGIG (reference sequence). Trimming took 2 bases from V and 0 from J, leaving 11 bases between them. This CDR3 is built from 15 residues. CDR3 in DNA: TGTGCCTGGAGTAAGGGACTGAGCTCTGGAAACACCATATATTTT. Its translation: CAWSKGLSSGNTIYF.

Details on this clone: The sample has other DNA sequences that encode this CDR3 too. This rearrangement joins TRBV12-3 or TRBV12-4 to TRBJ2-5; D possibly corresponds to TRBD1 (5 bases). V was cut by 2 bases and J by 1 base, with 5 bases left in between. The CDR3 length is 13 residues. This CDR3 reads CASSLRGQETQYF. The CDR3 region has the DNA TGTGCCAGCAGTTTAAGGGGCCAAGAGACCCAGTACTTC.

The chain combines TRBV9 with TRBJ2-1; TRBD2 is a possible D gene (7 bases). This CDR3 is built from 16 residues. V lost 0 bases and J lost 6, with 16 bases in between. Per the germline V gene, CDR1 is SGDLS and CDR2 is YYNGEE. The CDR3 region is CASSVGGWGGLNEQFF. In DNA form, the CDR3 reads TGTGCCAGCAGCGTAGGAGGGTGGGGGGGCCTCAATGAGCAGTTCTTC.

The V call is TRBV7-2, the J call TRBJ2-7; TRBD1 agrees at 7 bases. The V segment lost 2 bases and the J segment 4 bases; nucleotides outside the gene matches: 5. The CDR3 has 14 residues. Looked up from germline, CDR1 is SGHTA and CDR2 is FQGNSA. CDR3 protein: CASSLQTGDYEQYF. CDR3 DNA sequence: TGTGCCAGCAGCTTACAAACAGGGGATTACGAGCAGTACTTC.

CDR3 in amino acids: CASSVPVAGQQFF. In DNA, the CDR3 is TGTGCCAGCAGCGTGCCGGTAGCGGGACAGCAGTTCTTC. The J gene is TRBJ2-1, the V gene TRBV9, with 8 bases identical to TRBD2. CDR1 is SGDLS, CDR2 YYNGEE, per germline. With 2 bases clipped from V and 11 bases from J, the junction kept 6 bases outside the gene matches. CDR3 size: 13 residues.

The chain is built from TRBV4-2 and TRBJ1-1, with D maybe TRBD1 (5 bases). The CDR3 is 18 residues long. Germline assignment: CDR1 LGHNA and CDR2 YNFKEQ. V lost 4 bases to trimming and J lost 1 base, with 22 bases between them. CDR3 sequence reads: CASSPFLVLRGGNTEAFF. The DNA for the CDR3 is TGTGCCAGCAGCCCGTTCCTTGTCCTCCGCGGGGGGAACACTGAAGCTTTCTTT.

The rearrangement joins TRBV5-1 to TRBJ2-1, with D maybe TRBD1 (6 bases). Germline lookup yields CDR1 SGHRS and CDR2 YFSETQ. This CDR3 is built from 17 residues. The ends were cut back, 0 bases at V and 3 bases at J, with 16 bases in the middle. The DNA for the CDR3 is TGCGCCAGCAGCTTGGTCGGTGCAGGGACACTCTACAATGAGCAGTTCTTC. Translation gives CASSLVGAGTLYNEQFF. Complete variable domain (other parts from reference TRBV5-1 and TRBJ2-1): KAGVTQTPRYLIKTRGQQVTLSCSPISGHRSVSWYQQTPGQGLQFLFEYFSETQRNKGNFPGRFSGRQFSNSRSEMNVSTLELGDSALYLCASSLVGAGTLYNEQFFGPGTRLTVL.

The chain employs TRBV2 and TRBJ1-1; D is perhaps TRBD1 (6 bases). CDR1 and CDR2 from the germline V gene are SNHLY and FYNNEI. The length of the CDR3 is 14 residues. V lost 7 bases and J lost 4, with 16 bases in between. The CDR3, as DNA: TGTGCCAGCACCTCGCGGGGGCAGGGCACTGAAGCTTTCTTT. Translating gives CASTSRGQGTEAFF.

V usage is TRBV18 and J usage is TRBJ2-7; D gene unclear. Trimming left V 1 base short and J 3 bases short, with 4 bases between. Germline-derived CDR1 and CDR2 are KGHSH and LQKENI. The CDR3 extends over 12 amino acids. This CDR3 reads CASSPLSYEQYV. The DNA of the CDR3 is TGTGCCAGCTCACCACTCAGCTACGAGCAGTACGTC.

V gene TRBV9 combines with J gene TRBJ1-1, with a tentative D call TRBD1 (6 bases). V gave up 0 bases and J gave up 3 bases, with 15 bases separating them. CDR3 length: 16 amino acids. Germline V gives CDR1 SGDLS, CDR2 YYNGEE. The CDR3 here is CASSVGGPGLDTEAFF. The CDR3, as DNA: TGTGCCAGCAGCGTAGGGGGGCCGGGGTTGGACACTGAAGCTTTCTTT.

The rearrangement links TRBV11-3 to TRBJ2-3; D possibly corresponds to TRBD2 (5 bases). This CDR3 has 17 residues. The ends were cut back, 1 base at V and 1 base at J, with 15 bases in the middle. Germline CDR1 is SGHNT and CDR2 is YENEEA. CDR3 coding DNA: TGTGCCAGCAGCTTAGGAGGGCAAGCCCCTGGCACAGATACGCAGTATTTT. It is translated as CASSLGGQAPGTDTQYF.

This clone was detected only a few times. This sequence joins TRBV29-1 and TRBJ1-5; possibly TRBD1 for D (5 bases). The CDR3 is made up of 12 amino acids. The germline V and J ends were trimmed by 4 bases and 6 bases, with 10 bases remaining between them. The germline gives CDR1 SQVTM, CDR2 ANQGSEA. The CDR3 DNA reads as TGCAGCGTTGCCCTAAGGGGTCAGCCCCAGCATTTT. Translating it yields CSVALRGQPQHF. Variable domain in full (rest from reference TRBV29-1 and TRBJ1-5): SAVISQKPSRDICQRGTSLTIQCQVDSQVTMMFWYRQQPGQSLTLIATANQGSEATYESGFVIDKFPISRPNLTFSTLTVSNMSPEDSSIYLCSVALRGQPQHFGDGTRLSIL.

The chain employs TRBV24-1 and TRBJ1-1, with D possibly being TRBD1 (6 bases). The CDR3 covers 16 residues. V shed 0 bases and J shed 0 bases, with 10 bases lying between them. Germline CDR1 reads KGHDR; CDR2 reads SFDVKD. The CDR3 DNA is TGTGCCACCAGTGATTTGCTTACAGGGTTGAACACTGAAGCTTTCTTT. The encoded protein is CATSDLLTGLNTEAFF.

The rearrangement links TRBV7-9 to TRBJ2-3; D is perhaps TRBD1 (6 bases). The CDR3 runs to 15 residues. CDR1 is SEHNR, CDR2 FQNEAQ, per germline (reference sequence). Trimming left V 1 base short and J 2 bases short, with 10 bases between. The CDR3 loop reads CASSLGWTATDTQYF. The DNA of the CDR3 is TGTGCCAGCAGCTTAGGATGGACAGCCACAGATACGCAGTATTTT.

The chain couples TRBV28 to TRBJ2-5; possibly TRBD1 for D (7 bases). The CDR3 loop spans 12 amino acids. The V end lost 9 bases, the J end lost 5 bases, and 13 bases lay between the germline ends. Per germline, CDR1 MDHEN and CDR2 SYDVKM. The CDR3 bases are TGTGCCAGTGCGACAGGGAGGGAGACCCAGTACTTC. Its translation is CASATGRETQYF.

This clone appeared a single time. The chain combines TRBV5-8 with TRBJ2-7, with D tentatively TRBD1 (6 bases). Deletions cut 0 bases from V and 5 bases from J, with 12 bases between. The CDR3 is made up of 14 amino acids. The germline gives CDR1 SGHTS, CDR2 YDEGEE. The CDR3, as DNA: TGTGCCAGCAGCTTGGACCTACAGGGAGACGAGCAGTACGTC. It codes for CASSLDLQGDEQYV.

The chain recombines TRBV5-1 with TRBJ2-2; 9 bases map to TRBD1. Germline V gene lookup returns CDR1 SGHRS and CDR2 YFSETQ. Trimming cost V 4 bases and J 1 base; bases outside gene matches: 2. This CDR3 is 15 amino acids long. Here the CDR3 DNA reads TGCGCCAGCAGCGGGGGACAGGGGAACACCGGGGAGCTGTTTTTT. Protein product: CASSGGQGNTGELFF.